This entry features one T cell receptor (beta chain) sequence. Its specificity is unknown. The CDR3 ends on some other residue instead of the conserved phenylalanine or tryptophan, so this is likely a read error. The DNA is left out, because the CDR3 cannot be placed on it with certainty; the CDR3 is given as TCRdb lists it. Sorting with CD45RO/CCR7/CD25/CD127/CD95/CD27 yielded naive, central memory, regulatory and stem-like memory CD4+ cells. Including both end residues, the CDR3 is 9 amino acids long. Germline lookup yields CDR1 LGHNA and CDR2 YSLEER. These data are taken from a study of beta chain features in type 1 diabetes. The overall study: Regarding age, gender and cell yields, patients proved similar to healthy donors.

Regarding the study as a whole: An over-representation of cells with high TCR expression could result from cDNA sequencing.

cDNA synthesis used the whole RNA isolate, giving expressed TCRB sequences. The data were produced by immunoSEQ multiplex PCR, yet TCRdb's version contains in-frame clones alone and is incomplete. Of about 400,000 clones listed, approximately 12% are singletons. Sequences were obtained from naive CD4+ T cells from blood. The chain has TRBV4-3 and TRBJ2-3; no check of the table's D call, TRBD1, against the DNA was made. The receptor was derived from a man between 18 and 35 years old in good health. The CDR3: CASSQGQVV.